This passage covers 5 T cell receptor beta chains from one sample sequenced in a study of T cell responses to AZD1222 COVID-19 vaccine. Measured with immunoSEQ multiplex PCR; TCRdb has only the in-frame clones, and not every one. Counted here are about 76,000 clones, 88% occurring once; the ten biggest clones make up roughly 11%. This specimen was peripheral blood, taken on day 0 of AZD1222 vaccination. The receptors originated from an adult in good health.

The chain employs TRBV5-1 and TRBJ2-1; TRBD2 agrees at 8 bases. CDR3 length equals 15 residues. The V segment lost 4 bases and the J segment 4 bases; nucleotides outside the gene matches: 7. Germline CDR1 reads SGHRS; CDR2 reads YFSETQ. The CDR3: CASSTGTSRYNEQFF. The CDR3 nucleotides are TGCGCCAGCAGCACCGGGACTAGTCGTTACAATGAGCAGTTCTTC.

The V call is TRBV21-1, the J call TRBJ1-5. TRBV21-1 is recorded as a pseudogene. This CDR3 has 19 residues. Here the CDR3 DNA reads TGTGCCAGCACCACAAGCCCGCAGAACCAAGAAACACACAATCAGCCCCAGCATTTT. Protein: CASTTSPQNQETHNQPQHF.

This sequence joins TRBV10-3 and TRBJ2-1; D ambiguous. This CDR3 has 13 residues. The V and J ends lost 4 bases and 9 bases respectively, with 13 bases between them. Germline assignment: CDR1 ENHRY and CDR2 SYGVKD. CDR3 region: CAISVIRGFEQFF. The CDR3 DNA reads as TGTGCCATCAGTGTTATTCGAGGTTTTGAGCAGTTCTTC.

The chain is built from TRBV7-9 and TRBJ2-3; D tentatively fits TRBD1 or TRBD2 (5 bases each). The CDR3 is 15 amino acids. Germline CDR1 reads SEHNR; CDR2 reads FQNEAQ (reference sequence). V lost 3 bases to trimming and J lost 0 bases, with 10 bases between them. The CDR3 is CASSLGTASTDTQYF. As DNA, the CDR3 is TGTGCCAGCAGCTTGGGGACCGCCAGCACAGATACGCAGTATTTT.

The rearrangement joins TRBV10-3 to TRBJ1-2; 8 bases are a match to TRBD1. The CDR3 runs 14 residues. The germline gives CDR1 ENHRY, CDR2 SYGVKD. The J segment lost 4 bases and the V segment lost 7 bases, leaving 8 bases of the junction unmatched. DNA for the CDR3: TGTGCCATCAACCCAGGGGGCTGGGGCTATGGCTACACCTTC. Translation gives CAINPGGWGYGYTF.